This T cell receptor (beta chain) emerged from a study of regulatory T cells in long-lasting Graves disease. The V end lost 4 bases, the J end lost 3 bases, and 13 bases lay between the germline ends. There are 16 residues in the CDR3. In germline, CDR1 is MNHEY, CDR2 SVGAGI. As for time point: persistent/refractory GD, antithyroid drugs over 5 years with positive TRAb. The TCR library used RNA extracted from PBMCs. This clonotype has ten or more counts. Investigators prepared the TCR beta libraries by applying iRepertoire HTBI primers and Arm-PCR of CDR3 regions. One entry per CDR3 protein results from TCRdb running MiXCR on the multiplex PCR reads. The sample includes approximately 470,000 distinct CDR3 sequences, around 21% of them seen just once.

This specimen consisted of peripheral blood mononuclear cells (PBMCs), obtained when the disease was refractory, from a patient treated with antithyroid drugs. The chain is built from TRBV6-5 and TRBJ1-6; D gene uncertain. The receptor's source is a female donor with Graves disease. CDR3 sequence: CASSSTPMIYNSPLHF. The DNA of the CDR3 is TGTGCCAGCAGTTCTACCCCTATGATCTATAATTCACCCCTCCACTTT.